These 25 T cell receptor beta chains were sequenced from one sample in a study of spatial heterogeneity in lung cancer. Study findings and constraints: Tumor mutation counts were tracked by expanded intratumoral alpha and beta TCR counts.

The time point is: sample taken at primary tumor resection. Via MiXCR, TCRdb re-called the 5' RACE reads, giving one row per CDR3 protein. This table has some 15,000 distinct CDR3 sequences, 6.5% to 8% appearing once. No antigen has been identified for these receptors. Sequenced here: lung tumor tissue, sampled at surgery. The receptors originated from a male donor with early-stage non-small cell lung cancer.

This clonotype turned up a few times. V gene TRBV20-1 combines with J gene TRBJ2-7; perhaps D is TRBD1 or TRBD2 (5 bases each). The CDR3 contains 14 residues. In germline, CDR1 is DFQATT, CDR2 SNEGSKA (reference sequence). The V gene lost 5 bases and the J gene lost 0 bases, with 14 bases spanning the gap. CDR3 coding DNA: TGCAGTGCTGGACAACTAGACTGCTCCTACGAGCAGTACTTC. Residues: CSAGQLDCSYEQYF.

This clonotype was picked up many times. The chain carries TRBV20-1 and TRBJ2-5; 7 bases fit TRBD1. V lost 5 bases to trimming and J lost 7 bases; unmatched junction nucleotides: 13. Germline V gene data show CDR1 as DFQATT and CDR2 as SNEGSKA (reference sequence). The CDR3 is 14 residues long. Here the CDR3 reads CSAYRGRERGTQYF. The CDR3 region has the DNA TGCAGTGCTTACAGGGGCCGCGAGAGGGGGACCCAGTACTTC.

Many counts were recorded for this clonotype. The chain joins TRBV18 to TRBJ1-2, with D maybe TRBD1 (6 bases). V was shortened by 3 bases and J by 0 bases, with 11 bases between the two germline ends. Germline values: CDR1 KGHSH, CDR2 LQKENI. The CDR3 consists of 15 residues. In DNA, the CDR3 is TGTGCCAGCTCACCCCCGGGACAAGCTAACTATGGCTACACCTTC. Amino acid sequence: CASSPPGQANYGYTF.

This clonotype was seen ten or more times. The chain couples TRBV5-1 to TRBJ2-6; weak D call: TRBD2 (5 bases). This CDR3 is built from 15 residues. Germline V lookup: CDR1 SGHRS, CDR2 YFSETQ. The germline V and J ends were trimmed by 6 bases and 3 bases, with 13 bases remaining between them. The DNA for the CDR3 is TGCGCCAGCACCGGGTCCGGGGTTGGGGCCAACGTCCTGACTTTC. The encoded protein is CASTGSGVGANVLTF.

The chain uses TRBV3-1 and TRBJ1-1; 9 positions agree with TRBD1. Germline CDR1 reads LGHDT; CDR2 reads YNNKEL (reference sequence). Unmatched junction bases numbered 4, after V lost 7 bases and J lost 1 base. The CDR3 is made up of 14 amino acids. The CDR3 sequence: CASTPGQGNTEAFF. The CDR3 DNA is TGTGCCAGCACCCCGGGACAGGGGAACACTGAAGCTTTCTTT. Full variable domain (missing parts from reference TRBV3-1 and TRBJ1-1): DTAVSQTPKYLVTQMGNDKSIKCEQNLGHDTMYWYKQDSKKFLKIMFSYNNKELIINETVPNRFSPKSPDKAHLNLHINSLELGDSAVYFCASTPGQGNTEAFFGQGTRLTVV.

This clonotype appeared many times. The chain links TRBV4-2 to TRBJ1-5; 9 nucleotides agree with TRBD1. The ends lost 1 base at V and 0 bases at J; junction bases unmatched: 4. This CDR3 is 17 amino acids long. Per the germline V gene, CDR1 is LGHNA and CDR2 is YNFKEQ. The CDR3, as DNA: TGTGCCAGCAGCCAAGGGGGACAGGGATTTAGCAATCAGCCCCAGCATTTT. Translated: CASSQGGQGFSNQPQHF.

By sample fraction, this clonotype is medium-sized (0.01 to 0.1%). The CDR3 loop is CASSELFVAAFF. DNA of the CDR3: TGTGCCAGCAGTGAGTTGTTCGTTGCAGCTTTCTTT. The rearrangement joins TRBV2 to TRBJ1-1; D gene uncertain. V dropped 3 bases and J dropped 10 bases, with 12 bases sitting between them. The CDR3 extends over 12 amino acids. In germline, CDR1 is SNHLY, CDR2 FYNNEI.

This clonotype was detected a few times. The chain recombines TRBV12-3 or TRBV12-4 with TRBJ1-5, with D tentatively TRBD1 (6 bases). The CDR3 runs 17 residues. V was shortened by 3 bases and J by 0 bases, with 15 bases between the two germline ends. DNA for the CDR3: TGTGCCAGCAGTTTTGGGCAGGGGATGAATAGCAATCAGCCCCAGCATTTT. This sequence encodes CASSFGQGMNSNQPQHF.

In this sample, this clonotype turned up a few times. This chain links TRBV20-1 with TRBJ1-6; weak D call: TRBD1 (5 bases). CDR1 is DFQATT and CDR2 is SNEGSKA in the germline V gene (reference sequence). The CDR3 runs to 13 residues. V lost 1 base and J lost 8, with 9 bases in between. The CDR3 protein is CSARVGLDSPLHF. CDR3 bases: TGCAGTGCTAGAGTGGGGCTCGATTCACCCCTCCACTTT.

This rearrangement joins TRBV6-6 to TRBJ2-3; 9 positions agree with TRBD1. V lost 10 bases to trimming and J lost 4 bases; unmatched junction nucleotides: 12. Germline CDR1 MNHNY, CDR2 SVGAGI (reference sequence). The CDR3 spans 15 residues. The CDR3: CATSTGQGLSDTQYF. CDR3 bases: TGTGCCACGTCCACAGGACAGGGGTTATCAGATACGCAGTATTTT.

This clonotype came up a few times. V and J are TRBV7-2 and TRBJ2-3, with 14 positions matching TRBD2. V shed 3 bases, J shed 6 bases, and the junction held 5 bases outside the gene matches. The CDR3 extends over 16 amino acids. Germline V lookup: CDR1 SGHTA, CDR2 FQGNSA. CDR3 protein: CASSFSGTSGGDTQYF. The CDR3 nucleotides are TGTGCCAGCAGCTTCTCCGGGACTAGCGGGGGTGATACGCAGTATTTT.

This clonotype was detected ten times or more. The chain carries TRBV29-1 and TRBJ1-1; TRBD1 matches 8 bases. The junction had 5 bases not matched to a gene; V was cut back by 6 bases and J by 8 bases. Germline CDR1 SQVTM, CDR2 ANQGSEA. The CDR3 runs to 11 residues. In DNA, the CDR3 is TGCAGCGTCTTGCAGGGGGCCGAAGCTTTCTTT. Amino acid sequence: CSVLQGAEAFF.

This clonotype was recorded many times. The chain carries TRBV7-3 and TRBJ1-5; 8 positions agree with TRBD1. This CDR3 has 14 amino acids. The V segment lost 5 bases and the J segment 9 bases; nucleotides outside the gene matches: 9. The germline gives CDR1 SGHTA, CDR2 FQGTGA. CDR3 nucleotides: TGTGCCAGCAGCGCCTCAGGGGGCGGATCGCCCCAGCATTTT. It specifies CASSASGGGSPQHF. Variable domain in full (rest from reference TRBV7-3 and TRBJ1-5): GAGVSQTPSNKVTEKGKYVELRCDPISGHTALYWYRQSLGQGPEFLIYFQGTGAADDSGLPNDRFFAVRPEGSVSTLKIQRTERGDSAVYLCASSASGGGSPQHFGDGTRLSIL.

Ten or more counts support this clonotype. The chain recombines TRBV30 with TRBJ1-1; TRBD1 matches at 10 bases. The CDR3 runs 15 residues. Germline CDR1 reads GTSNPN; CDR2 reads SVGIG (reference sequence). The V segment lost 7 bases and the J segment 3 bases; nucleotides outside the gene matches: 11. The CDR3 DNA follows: TGTGCCTCCTTCCCCCTCGGGACAGGGGACACTGAAGCTTTCTTT. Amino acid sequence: CASFPLGTGDTEAFF.

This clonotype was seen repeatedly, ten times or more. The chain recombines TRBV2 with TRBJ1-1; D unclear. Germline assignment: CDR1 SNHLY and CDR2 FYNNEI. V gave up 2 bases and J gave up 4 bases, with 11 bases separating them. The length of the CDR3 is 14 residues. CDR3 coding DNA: TGTGCCAGCAGTGAACGAGTGACCTTCACTGAAGCTTTCTTT. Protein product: CASSERVTFTEAFF.

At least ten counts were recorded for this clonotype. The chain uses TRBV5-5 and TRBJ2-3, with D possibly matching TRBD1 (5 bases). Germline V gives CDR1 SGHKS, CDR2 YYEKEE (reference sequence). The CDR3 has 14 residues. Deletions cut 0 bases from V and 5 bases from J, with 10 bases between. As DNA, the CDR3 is TGTGCCAGCAGCTTGGGCAGGGAAAGAGATACGCAGTATTTT. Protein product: CASSLGRERDTQYF.

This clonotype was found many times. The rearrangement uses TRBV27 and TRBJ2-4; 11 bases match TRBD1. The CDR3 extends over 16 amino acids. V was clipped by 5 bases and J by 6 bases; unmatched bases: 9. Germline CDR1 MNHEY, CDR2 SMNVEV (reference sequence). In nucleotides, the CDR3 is TGTGCCAGCAGTCAAACAGGGACAGGGGGTATAAACATTCAGTACTTC. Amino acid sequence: CASSQTGTGGINIQYF.

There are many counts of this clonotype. CDR3: CASSKSRGGYEQFF. CDR3 DNA sequence: TGTGCCAGCAGCAAAAGTCGTGGGGGGTATGAGCAGTTCTTC. The V gene is TRBV7-2, the J gene TRBJ2-1; TRBD2 is a possible D gene (6 bases). CDR1 SGHTA and CDR2 FQGNSA come from the germline V gene. CDR3 length equals 14 residues. The germline V and J ends were trimmed by 5 bases and 8 bases, with 16 bases remaining between them.

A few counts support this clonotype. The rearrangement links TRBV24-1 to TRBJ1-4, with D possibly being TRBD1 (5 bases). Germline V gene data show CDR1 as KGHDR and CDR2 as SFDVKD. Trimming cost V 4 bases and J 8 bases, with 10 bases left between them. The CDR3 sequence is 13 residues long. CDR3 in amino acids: CATSEGTREKLFF. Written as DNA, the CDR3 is TGTGCCACCAGTGAGGGGACGAGAGAAAAACTGTTTTTT.

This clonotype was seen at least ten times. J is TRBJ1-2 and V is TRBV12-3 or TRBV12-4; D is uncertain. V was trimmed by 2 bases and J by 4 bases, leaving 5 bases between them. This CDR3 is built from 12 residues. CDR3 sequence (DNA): TGTGCCAGCAGTTTATTGTTCTATGGCTACACCTTC. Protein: CASSLLFYGYTF.

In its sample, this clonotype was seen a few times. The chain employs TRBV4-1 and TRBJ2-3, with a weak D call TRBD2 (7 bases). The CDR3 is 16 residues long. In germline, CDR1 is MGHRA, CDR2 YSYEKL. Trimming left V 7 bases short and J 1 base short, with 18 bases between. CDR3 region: CASTARGGIGTDTQYF. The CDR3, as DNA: TGCGCCAGCACCGCGAGGGGGGGGATCGGCACAGATACGCAGTATTTT.

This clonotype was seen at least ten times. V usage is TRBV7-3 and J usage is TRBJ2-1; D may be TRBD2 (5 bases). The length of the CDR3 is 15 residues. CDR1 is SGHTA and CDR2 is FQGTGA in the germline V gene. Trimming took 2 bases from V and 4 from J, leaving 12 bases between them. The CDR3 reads CASSLLWTRYNEQFF. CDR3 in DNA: TGTGCCAGCAGCTTACTGTGGACTCGATACAATGAGCAGTTCTTC.

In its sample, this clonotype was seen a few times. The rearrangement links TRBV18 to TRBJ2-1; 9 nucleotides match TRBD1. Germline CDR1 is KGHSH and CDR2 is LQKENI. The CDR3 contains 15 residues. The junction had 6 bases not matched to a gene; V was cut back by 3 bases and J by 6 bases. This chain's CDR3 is CASSPDRGAGNEQFF. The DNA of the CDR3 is TGTGCCAGCTCACCCGACAGGGGGGCTGGCAATGAGCAGTTCTTC.

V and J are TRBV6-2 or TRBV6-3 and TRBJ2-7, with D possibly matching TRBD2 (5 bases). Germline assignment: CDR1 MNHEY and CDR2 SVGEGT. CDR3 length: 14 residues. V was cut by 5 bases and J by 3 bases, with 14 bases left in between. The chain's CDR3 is CASSDQPTNYEQYV. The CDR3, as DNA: TGTGCCAGCAGTGACCAACCGACTAACTACGAGCAGTACGTC.

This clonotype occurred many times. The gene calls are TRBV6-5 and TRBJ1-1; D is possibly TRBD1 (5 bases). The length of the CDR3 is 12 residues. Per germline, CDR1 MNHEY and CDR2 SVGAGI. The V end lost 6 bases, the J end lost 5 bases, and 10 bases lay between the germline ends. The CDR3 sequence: CASSRDRTEAFF. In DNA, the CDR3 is TGTGCCAGCAGCAGGGATAGGACTGAAGCTTTCTTT.